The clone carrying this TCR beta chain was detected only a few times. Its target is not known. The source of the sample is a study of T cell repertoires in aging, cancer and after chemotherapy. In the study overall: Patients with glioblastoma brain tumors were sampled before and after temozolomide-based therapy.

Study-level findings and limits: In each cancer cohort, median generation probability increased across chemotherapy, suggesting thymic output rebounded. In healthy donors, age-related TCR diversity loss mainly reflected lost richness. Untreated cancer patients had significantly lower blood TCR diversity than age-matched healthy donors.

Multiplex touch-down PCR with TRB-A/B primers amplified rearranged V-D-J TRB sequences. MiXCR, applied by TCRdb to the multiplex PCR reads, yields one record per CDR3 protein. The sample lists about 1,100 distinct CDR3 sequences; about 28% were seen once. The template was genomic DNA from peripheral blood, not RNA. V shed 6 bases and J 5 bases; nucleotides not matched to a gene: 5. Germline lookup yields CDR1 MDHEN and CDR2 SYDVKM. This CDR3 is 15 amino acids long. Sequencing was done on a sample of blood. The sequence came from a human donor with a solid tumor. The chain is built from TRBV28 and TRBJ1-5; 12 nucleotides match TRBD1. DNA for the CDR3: TGTGCCAGCAGCCTGGGACAGGGGGCCTATCAGCCCCAGCATTTT. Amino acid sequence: CASSLGQGAYQPQHF.